Following are 20 T cell receptor beta chains from one sample sequenced in a study of cytomegalovirus exposure and HLA in healthy donors. The PCR ran on 60 Vbeta and 13 Jbeta primers. Using immunoSEQ multiplex PCR, the repertoire was profiled, and TCRdb retains in-frame clones only, with some absent. The table includes around 86,000 clones, around four fifths detected once. Sequenced material: PBMCs. These receptors came from a man aged 45-60 years in good health and CMV-seropositive.

The chain recombines TRBV7-9 with TRBJ2-3, with D possibly TRBD1 on 6 matching bases. The germline V gene has CDR1 SEHNR and CDR2 FQNEAQ (reference sequence). Trimming removed 5 bases from V and 5 bases from J, with 20 bases in between. This CDR3 comprises 16 residues. The CDR3 is CASSPYGVGGGDTQYF. CDR3 DNA sequence: TGTGCCAGCAGCCCCTATGGTGTTGGGGGCGGAGATACGCAGTATTTT.

The genes are TRBV21-1 and TRBJ2-3; TRBD2, the table's D call, was not compared with the DNA. TRBV21-1 is an annotated pseudogene. The CDR3 contains 19 residues. CDR3 residues: CASSKGAGGPQSDLDTQYF. Here the CDR3 DNA reads TGTGCCAGCAGCAAAGGAGCGGGAGGGCCACAGTCCGATCTAGATACGCAGTATTTT.

This clone was found a few times. The chain uses TRBV30 and TRBJ2-3, with a possible D match to TRBD1 (6 bases). Germline CDR1 and CDR2: GTSNPN and SVGIG (reference sequence). Trimming stripped 5 bases from V and 1 base from J, with 19 bases between. This CDR3 is built from 16 residues. The CDR3 DNA follows: TGTGCCTGGCTGGGAGCAGGGGATTCCGGCACAGATACGCAGTATTTT. It codes for CAWLGAGDSGTDTQYF.

This clone was counted only a few times. This CDR3 reads CAGSRGSRGELFF. Here the CDR3 DNA reads TGTGCCGGCTCCCGTGGATCGAGGGGGGAGCTGTTTTTT. The chain combines TRBV30 with TRBJ2-2; D unclear. CDR1 and CDR2 from the germline V gene are GTSNPN and SVGIG (reference sequence). V lost 8 bases and J 8 bases, leaving 18 bases between the germline ends. CDR3 length: 13 amino acids.

V usage is TRBV7-8 and J usage is TRBJ2-7; D is unclear. This CDR3 has 14 residues. Trimming cost V 2 bases and J 2 bases, with 10 bases left between them. CDR1 and CDR2 from the germline V gene are SGHVS and FQNEAQ. The CDR3 coding sequence is TGTGCCAGCAGCTTAAGCGACGGTGCCTACGAGCAGTACTTC. As protein: CASSLSDGAYEQYF.

This clone was recorded a few times. The rearrangement uses TRBV4-1 and TRBJ2-5, with 15 bases lining up with TRBD2. The CDR3 extends over 16 amino acids. Germline loops: CDR1 MGHRA, CDR2 YSYEKL. Trimming at V came to 4 bases and at J to 5 bases, leaving 5 bases not matched to a gene. As DNA, the CDR3 is TGCGCCAGCAGCCCGGGACTAGCGGGAGGATTGGAGACCCAGTACTTC. As protein: CASSPGLAGGLETQYF.

This clone was detected only once. The chain has TRBV27 and TRBJ1-6; tentatively, D is TRBD1 (6 bases). Looked up from germline, CDR1 is MNHEY and CDR2 is SMNVEV (reference sequence). This CDR3 comprises 15 residues. V lost 6 bases to trimming and J lost 5 bases, with 14 bases between them. CDR3 nucleotide sequence: TGTGCCAGCAGCCCGCGAGGGGGAAATAATTCACCCCTCCACTTT. It is translated as CASSPRGGNNSPLHF.

This chain uses TRBV2 with TRBJ2-1; 11 bases map to TRBD2. This CDR3 is 15 amino acids long. Germline V lookup: CDR1 SNHLY, CDR2 FYNNEI. The trim removed 5 bases at V and 1 base at J, leaving 1 base unmatched. The CDR3 spells CASSLAGGSYNEQFF. For the CDR3, the DNA is TGTGCCAGCAGTCTAGCGGGAGGTTCCTACAATGAGCAGTTCTTC.

Only a few counts were recorded for this clone. The V and J genes are TRBV7-2 and TRBJ1-4; D is unclear. V gave up 7 bases and J gave up 6 bases, with 12 bases separating them. The germline CDR1 and CDR2 sequences are SGHTA and FQGNSA. The length of the CDR3 is 13 residues. CDR3 DNA sequence: TGTGCCAGCACCTTGGGAGTTGATGAAAAACTGTTTTTT. Protein sequence: CASTLGVDEKLFF.

The V gene is TRBV18, the J gene TRBJ2-2, with TRBD1 identical over 8 bases. The CDR3 covers 14 residues. Germline CDR1 and CDR2: KGHSH and LQKENI. The V and J ends lost 6 bases and 6 bases, in that order; junction bases with no gene match: 6. The CDR3 loop is CASSRDRGPGELFF. CDR3 nucleotide sequence: TGTGCCAGCTCCCGCGACAGGGGACCCGGGGAGCTGTTTTTT.

The chain uses TRBV2 and TRBJ2-7, with a weak D call TRBD2 (6 bases). The ends were cut back, 5 bases at V and 2 bases at J, with 13 bases in the middle. CDR1 and CDR2 (germline): SNHLY, FYNNEI. The CDR3 sequence is 14 residues long. This CDR3 is CASSRGDGTYEQYF. In DNA, the CDR3 is TGTGCCAGCAGTCGCGGGGACGGGACCTACGAGCAGTACTTC.

This clone has just a few counts. The chain carries TRBV10-2 and TRBJ2-3; 13 bases are a match to TRBD2. The CDR3 consists of 18 residues. Germline V gene sequence: CDR1 WSHSY, CDR2 SAAADI. Germline trimming cut 4 bases from V and 5 bases from J; bases unmatched to any gene: 12. The CDR3 loop reads CASSGAFVWTSGRDTQYF. The DNA for the CDR3 is TGCGCCAGCAGTGGGGCGTTTGTCTGGACTAGCGGGAGAGATACGCAGTATTTT.

This clone occurred a few times. This chain uses TRBV7-3 with TRBJ2-5, with 12 bases aligning to TRBD2. The germline V gene encodes CDR1 SGHTA and CDR2 FQGTGA. The CDR3 is made up of 14 amino acids. Trimming took 4 bases from V and 4 from J; bases not matched to a gene: 1. The CDR3 protein is CASSSGLAGETQYF. The CDR3 coding sequence is TGTGCCAGCAGCTCGGGACTAGCGGGAGAGACCCAGTACTTC.

Remarks on this clone: One end of the junction fails to match germline, which may point to a read error. This chain uses TRBV19 with TRBJ2-3, with 13 bases identical to TRBD2. Germline V CDR1 and CDR2: LNHDA, SQIVND (reference sequence). CDR3 size: 17 residues. CDR3 DNA sequence: TGTGCCAGTAGTCCCCTCGGACTAGCGGGAGCGGGAGATACGCGGTATTTT. Amino acids: CASSPLGLAGAGDTRYF.

CDR3 coding DNA: TGTGCCAGCGGCCGATTGGAGACCCAGTACTTC. Translating gives CASGRLETQYF. The V gene is TRBV11-3, the J gene TRBJ2-5; D is unresolved. V was shortened by 8 bases and J by 5 bases, with 9 bases between the two germline ends. CDR3 length equals 11 residues. Germline-derived CDR1 and CDR2 are SGHNT and YENEEA. The complete variable domain, with remaining parts taken from reference TRBV11-3 and TRBJ2-5, reads EAGVVQSPRYKIIEKKQPVAFWCNPISGHNTLYWYLQNLGQGPELLIRYENEEAVDDSQLPKDRFSAERLKGVDSTLKIQPAELGDSAVYLCASGRLETQYFGPGTRLLVL.

This chain uses TRBV30 with TRBJ1-4; tentatively, D is TRBD1 (5 bases). This CDR3 has 14 amino acids. V dropped 3 bases and J dropped 4 bases, with 12 bases sitting between them. Germline V gene sequence: CDR1 GTSNPN, CDR2 SVGIG (reference sequence). The CDR3 DNA sequence: TGTGCCTGGAGCTGGGGCAGAGTTAATGAAAAACTGTTTTTT. Its protein product is CAWSWGRVNEKLFF.

This chain links TRBV14 with TRBJ1-1; D may be TRBD1 (5 bases). V was shortened by 1 base and J by 4 bases, with 7 bases between the two germline ends. The germline V gene encodes CDR1 SGHDN and CDR2 FVKESK. The CDR3 length is 13 residues. The CDR3 is CASSQAGLTEAFF. CDR3 DNA sequence: TGTGCCAGCAGCCAAGCAGGGCTCACTGAAGCTTTCTTT.

The chain links TRBV27 to TRBJ1-2; D unresolved. Germline V gene sequence: CDR1 MNHEY, CDR2 SMNVEV (reference sequence). Trimming stripped 3 bases from V and 8 bases from J, with 13 bases between. The CDR3 totals 13 residues. The DNA for the CDR3 is TGTGCCAGCAGTTTGTGGGAGGGTGGCGGCTACACCTTC. Its protein product is CASSLWEGGGYTF.

The chain couples TRBV21-1 to TRBJ2-4; the D call in the table, TRBD2, was not verified against the DNA. TRBV21-1 is tagged as a pseudogene. CDR3 length equals 20 residues. The CDR3 region has the DNA TGTGCCAGCAGCCCGTCGACTCGGGTCAGTTTTATCCTAGCCAAAAACATTCAGTACTTC. Residues: CASSPSTRVSFILAKNIQYF.

The rearrangement uses TRBV30 and TRBJ1-3; unclear D gene. This CDR3 has 16 residues. Germline lookup yields CDR1 GTSNPN and CDR2 SVGIG (reference sequence). Trimming took 1 base from V and 0 from J, leaving 13 bases between them. Here the CDR3 reads CAWSDAGISSGNTIYF. The CDR3 DNA reads TGTGCCTGGAGTGACGCGGGGATAAGCTCTGGAAACACCATATATTTT. The full variable domain, rest sourced from reference TRBV30 and TRBJ1-3, is SQTIHQWPATLVQPVGSPLSLECTVEGTSNPNLYWYRQAAGRGLQLLFYSVGIGQISSEVPQNLSASRPQDRQFILSSKKLLLSDSGFYLCAWSDAGISSGNTIYFGEGSWLTVV.